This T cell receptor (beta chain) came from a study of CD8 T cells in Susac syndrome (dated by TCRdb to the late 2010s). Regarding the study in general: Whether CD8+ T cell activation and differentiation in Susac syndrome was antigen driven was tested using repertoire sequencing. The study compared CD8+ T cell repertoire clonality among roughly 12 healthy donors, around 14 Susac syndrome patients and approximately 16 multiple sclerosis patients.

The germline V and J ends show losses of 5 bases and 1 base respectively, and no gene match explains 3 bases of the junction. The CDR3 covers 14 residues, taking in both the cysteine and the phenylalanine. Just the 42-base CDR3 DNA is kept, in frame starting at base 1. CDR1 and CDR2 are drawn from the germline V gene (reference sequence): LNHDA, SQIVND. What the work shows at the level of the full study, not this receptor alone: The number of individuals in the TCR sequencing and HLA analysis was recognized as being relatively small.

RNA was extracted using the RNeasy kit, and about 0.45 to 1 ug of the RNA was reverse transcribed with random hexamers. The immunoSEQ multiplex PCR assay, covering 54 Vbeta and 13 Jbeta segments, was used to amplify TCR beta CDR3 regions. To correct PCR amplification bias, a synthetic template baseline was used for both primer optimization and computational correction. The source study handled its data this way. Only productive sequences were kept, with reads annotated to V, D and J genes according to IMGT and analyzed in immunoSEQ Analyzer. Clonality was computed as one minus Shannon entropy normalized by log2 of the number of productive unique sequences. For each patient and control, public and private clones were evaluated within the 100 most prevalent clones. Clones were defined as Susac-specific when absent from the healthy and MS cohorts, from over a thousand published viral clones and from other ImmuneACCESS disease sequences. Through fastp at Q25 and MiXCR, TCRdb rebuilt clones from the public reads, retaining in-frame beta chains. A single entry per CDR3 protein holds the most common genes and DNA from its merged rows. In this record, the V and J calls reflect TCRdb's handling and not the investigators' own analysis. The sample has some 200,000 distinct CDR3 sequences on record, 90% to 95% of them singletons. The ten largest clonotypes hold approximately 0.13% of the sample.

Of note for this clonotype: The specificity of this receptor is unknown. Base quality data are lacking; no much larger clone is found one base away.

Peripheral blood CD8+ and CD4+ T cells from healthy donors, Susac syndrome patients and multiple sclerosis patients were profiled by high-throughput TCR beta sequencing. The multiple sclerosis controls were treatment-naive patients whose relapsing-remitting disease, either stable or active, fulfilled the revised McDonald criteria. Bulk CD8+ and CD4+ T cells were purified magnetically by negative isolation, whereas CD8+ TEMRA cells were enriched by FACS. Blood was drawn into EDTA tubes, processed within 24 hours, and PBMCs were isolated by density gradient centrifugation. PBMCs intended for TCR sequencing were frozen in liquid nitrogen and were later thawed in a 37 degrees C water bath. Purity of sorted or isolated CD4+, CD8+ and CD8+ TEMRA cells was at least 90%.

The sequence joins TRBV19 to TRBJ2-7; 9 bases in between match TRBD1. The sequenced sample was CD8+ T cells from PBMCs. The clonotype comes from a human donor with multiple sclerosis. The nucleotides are TGTGCCAGTAGTTTCGACAGGGGGTCCTACGAGCAGTACTTC. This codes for CASSFDRGSYEQYF.